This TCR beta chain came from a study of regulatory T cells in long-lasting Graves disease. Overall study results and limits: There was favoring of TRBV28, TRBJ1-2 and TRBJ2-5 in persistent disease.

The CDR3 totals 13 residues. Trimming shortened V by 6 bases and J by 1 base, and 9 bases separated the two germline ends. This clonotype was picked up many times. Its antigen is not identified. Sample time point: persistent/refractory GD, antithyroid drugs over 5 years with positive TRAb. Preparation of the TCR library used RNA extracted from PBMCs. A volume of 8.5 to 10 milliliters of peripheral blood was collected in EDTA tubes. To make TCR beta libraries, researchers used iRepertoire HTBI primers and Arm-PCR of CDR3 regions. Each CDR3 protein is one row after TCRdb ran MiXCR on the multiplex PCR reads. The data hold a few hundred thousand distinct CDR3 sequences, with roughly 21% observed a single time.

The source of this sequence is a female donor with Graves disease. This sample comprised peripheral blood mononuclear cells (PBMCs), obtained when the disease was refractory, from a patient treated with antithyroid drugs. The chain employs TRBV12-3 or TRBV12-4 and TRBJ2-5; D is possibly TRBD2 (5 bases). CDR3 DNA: TGTGCCAGCAGCCCGGACTTCCAAGAGACCCAGTACTTC. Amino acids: CASSPDFQETQYF.